This TCR beta chain was observed in a study of blood T cell repertoires in COVID-19. V was shortened by 1 base and J by 5 bases, with 11 bases between the two germline ends. The CDR3 length is 14 residues. Germline lookup yields CDR1 MGHRA and CDR2 YSYEKL. Data came from immunoSEQ multiplex PCR; TCRdb stores just in-frame clones and leaves some out. The table has about 160,000 clones, roughly 85% seen once. The chain has TRBV4-1 and TRBJ1-2; a weak D match, TRBD1 (5 bases). This receptor was identified in a human donor with acute or convalescent COVID-19. The donor label of this sample is uncertain. Sequences were obtained from peripheral blood. In DNA form, the CDR3 reads TGCGCCAGCAGCCAAGCGGACATTGAATATGGCTACACCTTC. It specifies CASSQADIEYGYTF.